What follows are 11 T cell receptor beta chains derived from one specimen sequenced in a study of tumor and adjacent non-tumor tissue in lung cancer. The library came from three nested PCR rounds adapted from ARM-PCR protocols. In TCRdb, the multiplex PCR reads were re-called with MiXCR into one record per CDR3 protein. The table has 68,000 or so distinct CDR3 sequences, 50% to 60% seen once. RNA was extracted from bulk tissue without any cell sorting. Sequencing was done on a sample of lung tumor tissue. These receptors all stem from a man over 45 with non-small cell lung cancer.

This clonotype has a single count. One end of the junction is discordant with germline, which a read error may explain. The chain is built from TRBV11-1 and TRBJ2-1; 13 nucleotides match TRBD2. Germline CDR1 is SGHAT and CDR2 is FQDESV (reference sequence). The CDR3 extends over 15 amino acids. Here the CDR3 reads CASNLGTSGDNEQLF. CDR3 in DNA: TGTGCCAGCAACCTCGGGACTAGCGGGGACAATGAGCAGCTCTTC.

This clonotype was counted a single time. At one boundary the junction diverges from the germline segment, which might be a read error. The chain employs TRBV20-1 and TRBJ2-7; the D call may be TRBD1 or TRBD2 (5 bases each). The CDR3 is 14 amino acids. From germline, CDR1 is DFQATT and CDR2 SNEGSKA (reference sequence). This chain's CDR3 is CSARPRESSYEQCF. The CDR3 region has the DNA TGTAGTGCTAGGCCCAGGGAGAGCTCCTACGAGCAGTGCTTC.

This clonotype was observed a single time. The chain links TRBV4-2 to TRBJ2-2; 15 nucleotides match TRBD2. The CDR3 has 20 residues. Germline V gives CDR1 LGHNA, CDR2 YNFKEQ. V was pared by 4 bases and J by 2 bases, with 11 bases of the junction left unmatched. The CDR3 loop reads CASSRGSGTSGRTNTGELFF. As DNA, the CDR3 is TGTGCCAGCAGCCGAGGTTCCGGGACTAGCGGGAGGACCAACACCGGGGAGCTGTTTTTT.

This clonotype showed up just once. An end of the junction differs from the germline gene, which may be a read error. V is TRBV4-2 and J is TRBJ2-3; D not certain. The CDR3 is made up of 15 amino acids. Germline V gene sequence: CDR1 LGHNA, CDR2 YNFKEQ. The CDR3 reads CTSSQDVISRVTQYF. CDR3 bases: TGTACCAGCAGCCAAGATGTGATTTCAAGGGTTACGCAGTATTTT.

A word on this clonotype: A read error may explain this, as a much larger clone is one base away. This sequence joins TRBV6-6 and TRBJ1-6; TRBD1 is a possible D gene (6 bases). Germline V gives CDR1 MNHNY, CDR2 SVGAGI (reference sequence). The CDR3 runs to 17 residues. The V gene lost 8 bases and the J gene lost 12 bases, with 29 bases spanning the gap. The CDR3 is CASRSVGSTGEFLPLHF. The CDR3 DNA is TGTGCCAGCCGTTCTGTGGGATCGACAGGTGAATTTTTACCCCTCCACTTT.

A remark on this clonotype: The CDR3 ends on some other residue instead of the conserved phenylalanine or tryptophan, so this is likely a read error. V usage is TRBV28 and J usage is TRBJ1-5, with D possibly matching TRBD1 (5 bases). This CDR3 region has 16 residues. Germline values: CDR1 MDHEN, CDR2 SYDVKM. The CDR3, as DNA: TGTGCCAGCACCCCCGACAGATATTATAGCAATCGGCCCCAGCATTAT. Residues: CASTPDRYYSNRPQHY.

Concerning this clonotype itself: The CDR3 end shows no conserved phenylalanine or tryptophan, and so a read error is likely. V usage is TRBV6-6 and J usage is TRBJ1-4; no definite D call. CDR3 length equals 14 residues. V lost 6 bases, J lost 3 bases, and 11 bases lay in between. Germline CDR1 and CDR2: MNHNY and SVGAGI (reference sequence). The CDR3 DNA sequence: TGTGCCAGCAGCTCGAGGGCCGCTAATGAAAAACTGTTTTCT. It yields the protein CASSSRAANEKLFS.

Details on this clonotype: This may arise from a read error, as a much more abundant clone is one base away. This chain uses TRBV10-1 with TRBJ1-5, with D tentatively TRBD1 (6 bases). Germline V gene lookup returns CDR1 WNHNN and CDR2 SYGVQD (reference sequence). The CDR3 is 15 residues long. V lost 1 base and J lost 5, with 12 bases in between. Here the CDR3 DNA reads TGCGCCAGCAGTGAGTTCGGGGGGCGCGATCAGCCCCAGCATTTT. Residues: CASSEFGGRDQPQHF.

This clonotype appeared many times. This chain uses TRBV29-1 with TRBJ2-1; 8 nucleotides align to TRBD1. This CDR3 region has 14 residues. V was clipped by 7 bases and J by 0 bases; unmatched bases: 5. Germline CDR1 SQVTM, CDR2 ANQGSEA. CDR3 sequence (DNA): TGCAGCGGATCGGACAGGGCCTCCTACAATGAGCAGTTCTTC. Residues: CSGSDRASYNEQFF.

Details on this clonotype: A much larger clone is a single base away; this may be a read error. The chain links TRBV7-9 to TRBJ2-3, with TRBD2 matching over 12 bases. This CDR3 is 17 amino acids long. Germline loops: CDR1 SEHNR, CDR2 FQNEAQ (reference sequence). CDR3 DNA: TGTGCCAGCAGCGGGGCCCGACTAGCGGGAGTTGCAGATATGCAGTATTTT. Translating gives CASSGARLAGVADMQYF.

Many counts were recorded for this clonotype. This sequence joins TRBV10-3 and TRBJ2-5; 11 bases match TRBD1. V lost 4 bases and J lost 3; bases outside the gene matches: 4. CDR3 length: 15 amino acids. Per the germline V gene, CDR1 is ENHRY and CDR2 is SYGVKD. The CDR3 DNA sequence: TGTGCCATCAGTGTACGGACAGGGGGCGAAGAGACCCAGTACTTC. It translates to CAISVRTGGEETQYF.